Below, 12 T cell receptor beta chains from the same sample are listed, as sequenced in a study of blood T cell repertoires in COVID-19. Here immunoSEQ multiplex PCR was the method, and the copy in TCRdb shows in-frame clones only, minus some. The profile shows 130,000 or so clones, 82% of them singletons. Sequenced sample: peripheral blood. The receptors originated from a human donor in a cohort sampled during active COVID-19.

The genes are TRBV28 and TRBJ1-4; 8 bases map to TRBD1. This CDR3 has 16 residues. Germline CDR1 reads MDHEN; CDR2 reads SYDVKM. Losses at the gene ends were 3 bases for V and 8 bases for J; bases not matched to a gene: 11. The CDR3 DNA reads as TGTGCCAGCAGTTTGTCAGGGGGCTGGGGTCTCGAAAAACTGTTTTTT. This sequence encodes CASSLSGGWGLEKLFF.

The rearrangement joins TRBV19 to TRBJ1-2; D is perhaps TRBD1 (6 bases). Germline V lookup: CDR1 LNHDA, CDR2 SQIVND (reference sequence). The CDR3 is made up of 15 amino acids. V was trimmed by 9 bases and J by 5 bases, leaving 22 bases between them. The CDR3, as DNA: TGTGCCAGCAAACAAGGAGGGGGAGCGGGGTATGGCTACACCTTC. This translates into CASKQGGGAGYGYTF. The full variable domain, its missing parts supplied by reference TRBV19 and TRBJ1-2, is DGGITQSPKYLFRKEGQNVTLSCEQNLNHDAMYWYRQDPGQGLRLIYYSQIVNDFQKGDIAEGYSVSREKKESFPLTVTSAQKNPTAFYLCASKQGGGAGYGYTFGSGTRLTVV.

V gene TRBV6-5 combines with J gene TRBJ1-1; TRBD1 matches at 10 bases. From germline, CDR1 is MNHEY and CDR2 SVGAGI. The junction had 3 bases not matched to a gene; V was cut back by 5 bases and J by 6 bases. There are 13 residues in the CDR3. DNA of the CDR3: TGTGCCAGCAGTCCGGACAGGGGGTCTGAAGCTTTCTTT. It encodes CASSPDRGSEAFF.

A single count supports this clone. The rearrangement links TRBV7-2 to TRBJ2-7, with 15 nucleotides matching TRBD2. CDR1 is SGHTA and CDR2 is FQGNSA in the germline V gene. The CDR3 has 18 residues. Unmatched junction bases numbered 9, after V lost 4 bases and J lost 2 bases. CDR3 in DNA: TGTGCCAGCAGCTGGGGACTAGCGGGGGGACCTAGGACCTACGAGCAGTACTTC. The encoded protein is CASSWGLAGGPRTYEQYF.

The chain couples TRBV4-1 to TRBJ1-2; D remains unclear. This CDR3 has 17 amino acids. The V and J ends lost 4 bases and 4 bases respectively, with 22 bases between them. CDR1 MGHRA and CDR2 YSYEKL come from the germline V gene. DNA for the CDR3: TGCGCCAGCAGCCTAGACCTTCTGAACAGACTAAGCTATGGCTACACCTTC. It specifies CASSLDLLNRLSYGYTF.

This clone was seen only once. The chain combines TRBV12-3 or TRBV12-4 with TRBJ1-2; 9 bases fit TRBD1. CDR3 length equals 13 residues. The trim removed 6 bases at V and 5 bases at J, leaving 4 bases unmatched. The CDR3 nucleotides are TGTGCCAGCAGCCGGGACAGGGCGTATGGCTACACCTTC. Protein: CASSRDRAYGYTF.

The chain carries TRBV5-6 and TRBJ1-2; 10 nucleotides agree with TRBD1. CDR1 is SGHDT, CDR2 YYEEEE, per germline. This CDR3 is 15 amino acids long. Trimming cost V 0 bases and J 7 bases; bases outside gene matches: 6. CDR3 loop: CASSLVGTGELGYTF. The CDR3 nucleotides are TGTGCCAGCAGCTTGGTCGGGACAGGGGAACTTGGCTACACCTTC.

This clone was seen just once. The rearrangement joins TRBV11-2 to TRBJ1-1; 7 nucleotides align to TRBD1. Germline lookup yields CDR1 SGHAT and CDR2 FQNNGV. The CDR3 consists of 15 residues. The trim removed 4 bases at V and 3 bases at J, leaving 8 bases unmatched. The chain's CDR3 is CASSSATGRDTEAFF. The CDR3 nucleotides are TGTGCCAGCAGCTCTGCGACAGGGCGAGACACTGAAGCTTTCTTT.

CDR3 DNA sequence: TGTGCCTGGACGGAGTATCATGAAGCTTTCTTT. Amino acids: CAWTEYHEAFF. V usage is TRBV30 and J usage is TRBJ1-1; D gene uncertain. There are 11 residues in the CDR3. With 4 bases removed from V and 7 bases from J, the gap between germline ends came to 10 bases. Per the germline V gene, CDR1 is GTSNPN and CDR2 is SVGIG (reference sequence).

The CDR3 sequence: CASSGQGSTEAFF. The CDR3 DNA reads as TGTGCCAGCAGTGGACAGGGAAGCACTGAAGCTTTCTTT. The V gene is TRBV28, the J gene TRBJ1-1, with TRBD1 matching 8 bases. V trimming: 5 bases; J trimming: 4 bases; junction bases outside the gene matches: 3. CDR1 is MDHEN and CDR2 is SYDVKM in the germline V gene. The CDR3 length is 13 residues. The full variable domain, completed using reference TRBV28 and TRBJ1-1, is DVKVTQSSRYLVKRTGEKVFLECVQDMDHENMFWYRQDPGLGLRLIYFSYDVKMKEKGDIPEGYSVSREKKERFSLILESASTNQTSMYLCASSGQGSTEAFFGQGTRLTVV.

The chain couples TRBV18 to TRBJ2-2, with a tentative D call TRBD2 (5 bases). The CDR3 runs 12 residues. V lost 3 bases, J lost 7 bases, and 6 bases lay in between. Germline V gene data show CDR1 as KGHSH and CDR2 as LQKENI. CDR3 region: CASSPGGGELFF. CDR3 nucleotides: TGTGCCAGCTCACCTGGAGGCGGGGAGCTGTTTTTT. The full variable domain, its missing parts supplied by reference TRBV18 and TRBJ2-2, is NAGVMQNPRHLVRRRGQEARLRCSPMKGHSHVYWYRQLPEEGLKFMVYLQKENIIDESGMPKERFSAEFPKEGPSILRIQQVVRGDSAAYFCASSPGGGELFFGEGSRLTVL.

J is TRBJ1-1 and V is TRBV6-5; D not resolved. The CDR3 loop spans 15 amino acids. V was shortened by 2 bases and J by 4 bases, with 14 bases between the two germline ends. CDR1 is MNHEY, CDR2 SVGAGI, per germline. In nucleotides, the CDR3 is TGTGCCAGCAGTTACCAAGCGGCCCCTTTCACTGAAGCTTTCTTT. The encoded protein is CASSYQAAPFTEAFF.